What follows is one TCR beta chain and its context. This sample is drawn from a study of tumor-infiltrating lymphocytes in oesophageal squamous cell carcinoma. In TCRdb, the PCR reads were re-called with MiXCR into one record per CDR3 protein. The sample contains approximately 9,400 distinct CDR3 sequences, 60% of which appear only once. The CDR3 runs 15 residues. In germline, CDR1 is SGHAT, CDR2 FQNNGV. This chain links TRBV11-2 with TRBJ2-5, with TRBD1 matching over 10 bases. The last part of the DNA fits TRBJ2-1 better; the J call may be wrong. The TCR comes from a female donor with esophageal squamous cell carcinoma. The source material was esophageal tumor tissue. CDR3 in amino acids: CASSYDRGPYNEQFF. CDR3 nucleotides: TGTGCCAGCAGCTATGACAGGGGGCCCTACAATGAGCAGTTCTTC.